This T cell receptor beta chain was observed in a study of CD8 T cells in Susac syndrome. RNA amounts of roughly 0.45 to 1 ug underwent reverse transcription with random hexamers. Using its own MiXCR run on the immunoSEQ multiplex PCR reads, TCRdb lists one record per CDR3 protein. The sample carries some 150,000 distinct CDR3 sequences, about 94% recorded once. This clonotype appeared once. Germline-derived CDR1 and CDR2 are DFQATT and SNEGSKA (reference sequence). The length of the CDR3 is 13 residues. The V and J ends lost 3 bases and 0 bases respectively, with 8 bases between them. The origin of this receptor is a human donor with multiple sclerosis. J is TRBJ1-1 and V is TRBV20-1; D is unclear. The sample was CD8+ T cells from PBMCs. The CDR3 loop reads CSARALVNTEAFF. In nucleotides, the CDR3 is TGCAGTGCTAGGGCGCTCGTGAACACTGAAGCTTTCTTT.